The 10 T cell receptor beta chains presented below share a single source sample, sequenced in a study of blood T cells in healthy people across ages. Next came a second PCR, run for about 7 to 12 cycles, which used a sample-barcoded 5' primer along with a J-beta primer mix. TCRdb ran MiXCR on the 5' RACE reads and lists one entry per CDR3 protein. The sample holds about 1 million distinct CDR3 sequences; 45% are singletons and the top ten take approximately 17%. The material sequenced was blood. The receptors were gathered from a woman in her sixties in good health.

The rearrangement joins TRBV20-1 to TRBJ1-2, with 7 bases aligning to TRBD1. Germline CDR1 and CDR2: DFQATT and SNEGSKA (reference sequence). The CDR3 loop spans 11 amino acids. V lost 6 bases to trimming and J lost 6 bases; unmatched junction nucleotides: 4. The CDR3 DNA sequence: TGCAGTGCAGAGGGGGCTCATGGCTACACCTTC. This translates into CSAEGAHGYTF.

CDR3 residues: CASSVKGSEQYF. CDR3 coding DNA: TGTGCCAGCAGCGTAAAGGGGTCCGAGCAGTACTTC. This sequence joins TRBV9 and TRBJ2-7; D perhaps matches TRBD1 (5 bases). The CDR3 consists of 12 residues. V was clipped by 1 base and J by 6 bases, with 8 bases between them. Per the germline V gene, CDR1 is SGDLS and CDR2 is YYNGEE.

The CDR3 DNA is TGCAGTGCTACTACCTGGGCAGGGGGTCCCTACGAGCAGTTCTTC. It encodes CSATTWAGGPYEQFF. The chain couples TRBV20-1 to TRBJ2-1; 7 nucleotides align to TRBD1. The CDR3 is 15 amino acids. The ends lost 4 bases at V and 10 bases at J; junction bases unmatched: 16. CDR1 DFQATT and CDR2 SNEGSKA come from the germline V gene (reference sequence).

This chain links TRBV27 with TRBJ1-2; TRBD1 might be the D (5 bases). This CDR3 is 14 amino acids long. Germline lookup yields CDR1 MNHEY and CDR2 SMNVEV (reference sequence). V lost 1 base and J 6 bases, leaving 12 bases between the germline ends. The CDR3 here is CASSLFTGSNGYTF. For the CDR3, the DNA is TGTGCCAGCAGTTTATTTACAGGAAGCAATGGCTACACCTTC.

This clonotype was recorded a few times. The rearrangement joins TRBV27 to TRBJ2-7; TRBD2 matches 10 bases. The CDR3 length is 17 residues. In germline, CDR1 is MNHEY, CDR2 SMNVEV (reference sequence). V gave up 6 bases and J gave up 1 base; unmatched junction bases: 12. The CDR3 sequence is CASRPGFGTSVSYEQYF. CDR3 bases: TGTGCCAGCAGACCGGGTTTTGGGACTAGCGTTTCCTACGAGCAGTACTTC.

This clonotype showed up just a few times. This chain uses TRBV27 with TRBJ1-2; TRBD1 is a possible D gene (5 bases). Trimming took off 6 bases at V and 6 bases at J, with 23 bases between the two ends. This CDR3 spans 16 amino acids. CDR1 is MNHEY, CDR2 SMNVEV, per germline (reference sequence). In nucleotides, the CDR3 is TGTGCCAGCAGCCTTAGGGCCCGCAGGGTGGAAGATGGCTACACCTTC. This encodes CASSLRARRVEDGYTF.

The V call is TRBV6-5, the J call TRBJ1-2, with 9 nucleotides matching TRBD1. Germline V gene data show CDR1 as MNHEY and CDR2 as SVGAGI. The CDR3 consists of 17 residues. The trim removed 1 base at V and 13 bases at J, leaving 19 bases unmatched. CDR3 amino acids: CASSYWDRDQFHYRSTF. In nucleotides, the CDR3 is TGTGCCAGCAGTTACTGGGACAGGGACCAATTCCACTATAGAAGCACCTTC.

This chain links TRBV11-2 with TRBJ2-2, with 10 nucleotides matching TRBD2. The J segment lost 3 bases and the V segment lost 3 bases, leaving 13 bases of the junction unmatched. Germline lookup yields CDR1 SGHAT and CDR2 FQNNGV. The CDR3 spans 19 residues. This CDR3 reads CASSFTPGLAGDYTGELFF. In DNA form, the CDR3 reads TGTGCCAGCAGCTTCACTCCAGGGCTAGCGGGGGATTACACCGGGGAGCTGTTTTTT.

This sequence joins TRBV10-3 and TRBJ1-5; tentative D call: TRBD1 (5 bases). The germline V gene has CDR1 ENHRY and CDR2 SYGVKD. Trimming removed 0 bases from V and 1 base from J, with 16 bases in between. The CDR3 spans 18 residues. CDR3 protein: CAISESGTPKGSNQPQHF. Here the CDR3 DNA reads TGTGCCATCAGTGAGTCAGGGACCCCAAAAGGAAGCAATCAGCCCCAGCATTTT.

This chain uses TRBV25-1 with TRBJ2-1; 14 nucleotides agree with TRBD2. J lost 7 bases, V lost 5 bases, and 7 bases had no gene match. Germline V lookup: CDR1 MGHDK, CDR2 SYGVNS. The CDR3 covers 16 residues. This chain's CDR3 is CASSFGGLAGVNEQFF. The CDR3 region has the DNA TGTGCCAGCAGTTTTGGGGGACTAGCGGGAGTGAATGAGCAGTTCTTC.